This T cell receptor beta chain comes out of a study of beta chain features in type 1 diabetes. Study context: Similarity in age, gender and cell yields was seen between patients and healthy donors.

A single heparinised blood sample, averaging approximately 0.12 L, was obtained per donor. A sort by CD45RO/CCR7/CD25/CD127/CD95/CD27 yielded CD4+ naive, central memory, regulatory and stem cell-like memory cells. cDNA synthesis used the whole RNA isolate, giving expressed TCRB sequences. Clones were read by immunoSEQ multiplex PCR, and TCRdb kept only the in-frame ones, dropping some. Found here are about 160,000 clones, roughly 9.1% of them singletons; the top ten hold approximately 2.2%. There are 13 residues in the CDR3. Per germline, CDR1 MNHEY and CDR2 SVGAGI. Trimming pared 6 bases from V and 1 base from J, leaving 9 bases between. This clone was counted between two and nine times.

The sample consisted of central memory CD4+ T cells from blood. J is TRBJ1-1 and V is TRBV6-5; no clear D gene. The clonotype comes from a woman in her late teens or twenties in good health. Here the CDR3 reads CASSLQPNTEAFF. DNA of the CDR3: TGTGCCAGCAGCTTACAGCCGAACACTGAAGCTTTCTTT.